What follows are 4 T cell receptor beta chains derived from one specimen sequenced in a study of blood T cell repertoires in COVID-19 (dated by TCRdb to about 2020). Libraries were prepared through the immunoSEQ multiplex PCR assay. As stored in TCRdb, this immuneACCESS dataset retains in-frame rearrangements with V and J assigned. A fraction of the clones does not appear; measured against another copy, unresolved V genes explain less than half of the discrepancy, and the remainder lacks a known reason. Present in this sample are approximately 220,000 clones, about 86% of which were seen just once. The ten largest clones add up to 3% to 4% of the sample. Input material: PBMCs or T cells enriched from blood (not recorded which). All receptors derive from a woman aged 40-49 years with acute COVID-19.

The J gene is TRBJ2-2, the V gene TRBV2; 8 bases fit TRBD1. There are 16 residues in the CDR3. The ends lost 1 base at V and 4 bases at J; junction bases unmatched: 5. Germline V CDR1 and CDR2: SNHLY, FYNNEI. DNA for the CDR3: TGTGCCAGCAGTGAAGTGGACAGGGTCATCACCGGGGAGCTGTTTTTT. It yields the protein CASSEVDRVITGELFF.

The V call is TRBV7-9, the J call TRBJ1-1; 7 nucleotides match TRBD1. This CDR3 comprises 14 residues. With V trimmed by 7 bases and J by 5 bases, 10 bases remained unmatched. Per the germline V gene, CDR1 is SEHNR and CDR2 is FQNEAQ (reference sequence). The CDR3 spells CASTAAGGGTEAFF. Written as DNA, the CDR3 is TGTGCCAGCACCGCCGCAGGGGGTGGGACTGAAGCTTTCTTT.

The chain links TRBV6-2 or TRBV6-3 to TRBJ2-1; D possibly corresponds to TRBD2 (6 bases). The CDR3 is 13 amino acids. Germline values: CDR1 MNHEY, CDR2 SVGEGT. V lost 2 bases, J lost 9 bases, and 11 bases lay in between. The DNA of the CDR3 is TGTGCCAGCAGTTACAGCCCCGGGGGTGAGCAGTTCTTC. It yields the protein CASSYSPGGEQFF.

The chain uses TRBV28 and TRBJ1-2; D perhaps matches TRBD1 (5 bases). Germline-derived CDR1 and CDR2 are MDHEN and SYDVKM. This CDR3 has 15 residues. Trimming took off 3 bases at V and 8 bases at J, with 19 bases between the two ends. The CDR3 loop is CASSLDRRGPEGYTF. The DNA of the CDR3 is TGTGCCAGCAGTTTGGATCGGCGGGGACCGGAGGGCTACACCTTC.